This TCR beta chain was obtained from a study of T cells in Graves' hyperthyroidism and ophthalmopathy. Whole-study results and caveats: Ophthalmopathy was predicted by the model a median of about 6.7 months ahead of onset. In the blood, most expanded thyroid clonotypes above 0.001 appeared as well.

Each patient was aged 18 to 65 and had newly diagnosed hyperthyroidism of under 2 months' duration. Orbital computed tomography, thyroid ultrasound, serum thyroxine and TRAb, and clinical symptoms together informed the diagnoses. Trimming pared 4 bases from V and 8 bases from J, leaving 15 bases between. This CDR3 region has 14 residues. Per the germline V gene, CDR1 is SGDLS and CDR2 is YYNGEE. In regard to this clonotype: The target antigen is unknown.

Researchers took RNA transcripts and amplified the TCR beta CDR3 regions from them. First-round RT-PCR with HTBI primers amplified the TCR CDR3 region. TCRdb fed the multiplex PCR reads into MiXCR, producing one record per CDR3 protein. The data show some 510,000 distinct CDR3 sequences, 35% to 55% seen once. Sequenced sample: peripheral blood or thyroid tissue (not recorded which). The sequence derives from a woman younger than 35 with Graves' hyperthyroidism. The chain combines TRBV9 with TRBJ1-4; weak D call: TRBD1 (5 bases). The CDR3 coding sequence is TGTGCCAGCAGCCCAAAGGGGCAGGAGGAAAAACTGTTTTTT. Encoded protein: CASSPKGQEEKLFF.